This T cell receptor (beta chain) was profiled in a study of regulatory T cells in long-lasting Graves disease. Time point meaning: newly diagnosed GD, antithyroid drugs for less than 3 months. The authors made the TCR library using RNA they extracted from PBMCs. At least ten counts were recorded for this clonotype. Its specificity is unknown. Study conclusions and caveats: With persistent disease, TRBV28, TRBJ1-2 and TRBJ2-5 were the favored segments.

This CDR3 is built from 15 residues. Germline V gives CDR1 DFQATT, CDR2 SNEGSKA (reference sequence). Between the trimmed V and J ends, which lost 0 bases and 5 bases, there was a span of 16 bases. Investigators prepared the TCR beta libraries by applying iRepertoire HTBI primers and Arm-PCR of CDR3 regions. TCRdb reanalysed the multiplex PCR reads using MiXCR and keeps one entry per CDR3 protein. The repertoire includes roughly 260,000 distinct CDR3 sequences, about 18% of them detected once, and 13% to 15% sits in the top ten. The same specimen was also included in a second study, on T cells in Graves' hyperthyroidism and ophthalmopathy. From that study: Graves' hyperthyroidism was deemed stable given no ophthalmopathy progression within 18 months. Diagnostic decisions used clinical symptoms, serum thyroxine and TRAb, thyroid ultrasound and orbital computed tomography. RT-PCR in the first round (using the HTBI primer set) targeted the TCR CDR3.

V gene TRBV20-1 combines with J gene TRBJ1-1; D may be TRBD1 (5 bases). The receptor was isolated from a woman aged 25 to 45 with Graves disease. The sequencing used peripheral blood mononuclear cells (PBMCs), collected at new diagnosis, from a patient treated with antithyroid drugs. The CDR3 here is CSARDPNYGGTEAFF. The CDR3 DNA reads as TGCAGTGCTAGAGATCCAAACTATGGGGGAACTGAAGCTTTCTTT.